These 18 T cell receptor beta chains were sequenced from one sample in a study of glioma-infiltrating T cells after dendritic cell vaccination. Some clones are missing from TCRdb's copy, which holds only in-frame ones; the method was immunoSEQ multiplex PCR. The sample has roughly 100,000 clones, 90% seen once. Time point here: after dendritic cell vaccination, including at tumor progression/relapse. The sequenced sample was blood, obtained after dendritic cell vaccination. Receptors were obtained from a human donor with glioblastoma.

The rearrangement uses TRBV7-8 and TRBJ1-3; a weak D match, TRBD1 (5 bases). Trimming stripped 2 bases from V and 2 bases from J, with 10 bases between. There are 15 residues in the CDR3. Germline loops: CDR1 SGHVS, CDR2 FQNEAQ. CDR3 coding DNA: TGTGCCAGCAGCTTATCGGCAGGGCCTGGAAACACCATATATTTT. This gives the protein CASSLSAGPGNTIYF.

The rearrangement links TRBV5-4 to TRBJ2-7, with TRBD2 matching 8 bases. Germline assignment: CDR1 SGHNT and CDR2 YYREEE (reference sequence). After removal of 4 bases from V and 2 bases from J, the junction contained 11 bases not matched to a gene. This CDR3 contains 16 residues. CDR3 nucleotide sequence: TGTGCCAGCAGCCCCTCGGGGGGGGCGGGGACCTACGAGCAGTACTTC. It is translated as CASSPSGGAGTYEQYF.

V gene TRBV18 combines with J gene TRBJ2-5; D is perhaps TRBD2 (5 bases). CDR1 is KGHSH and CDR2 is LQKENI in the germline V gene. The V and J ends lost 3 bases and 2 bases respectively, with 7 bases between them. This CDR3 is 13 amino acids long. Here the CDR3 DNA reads TGTGCCAGCTCACCCTCGGGGCAAGAGACCCAGTACTTC. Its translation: CASSPSGQETQYF.

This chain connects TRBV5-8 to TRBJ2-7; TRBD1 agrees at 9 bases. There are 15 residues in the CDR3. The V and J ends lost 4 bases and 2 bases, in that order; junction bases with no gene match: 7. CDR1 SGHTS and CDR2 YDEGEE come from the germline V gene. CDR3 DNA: TGTGCCAGCAGCCCGGGACAGGGAAGGACCTACGAGCAGTACTTC. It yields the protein CASSPGQGRTYEQYF.

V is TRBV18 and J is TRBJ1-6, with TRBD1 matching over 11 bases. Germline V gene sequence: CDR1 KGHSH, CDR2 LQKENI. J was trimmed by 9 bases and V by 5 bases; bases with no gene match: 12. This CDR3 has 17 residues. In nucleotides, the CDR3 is TGTGCCAGCTCATCCGGGACAGGGGGAGGTTCACGTTCACCCCTCCACTTT. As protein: CASSSGTGGGSRSPLHF.

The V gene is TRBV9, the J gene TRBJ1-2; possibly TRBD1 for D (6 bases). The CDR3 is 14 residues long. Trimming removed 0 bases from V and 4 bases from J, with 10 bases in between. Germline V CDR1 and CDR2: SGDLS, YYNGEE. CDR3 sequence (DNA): TGTGCCAGCAGCGTAGGGGACACCAGCTATGGCTACACCTTC. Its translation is CASSVGDTSYGYTF. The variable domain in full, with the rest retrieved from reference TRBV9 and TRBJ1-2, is DSGVTQTPKHLITATGQRVTLRCSPRSGDLSVYWYQQSLDQGLQFLIQYYNGEERAKGNILERFSAQQFPDLHSELNLSSLELGDSALYFCASSVGDTSYGYTFGSGTRLTVV.

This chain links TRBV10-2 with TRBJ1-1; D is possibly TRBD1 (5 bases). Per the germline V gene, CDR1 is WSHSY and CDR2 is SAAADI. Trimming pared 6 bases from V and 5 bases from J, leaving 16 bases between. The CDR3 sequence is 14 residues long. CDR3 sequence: CASRDGRGGTEAFF. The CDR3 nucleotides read TGCGCCAGCAGGGACGGGCGGGGGGGTACTGAAGCTTTCTTT.

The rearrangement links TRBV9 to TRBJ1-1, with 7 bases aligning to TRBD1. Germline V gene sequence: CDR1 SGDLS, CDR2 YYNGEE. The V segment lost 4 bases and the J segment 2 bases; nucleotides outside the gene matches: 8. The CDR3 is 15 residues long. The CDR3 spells CASSPRDRVNTEAFF. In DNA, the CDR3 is TGTGCCAGCAGCCCGAGGGACAGAGTAAACACTGAAGCTTTCTTT.

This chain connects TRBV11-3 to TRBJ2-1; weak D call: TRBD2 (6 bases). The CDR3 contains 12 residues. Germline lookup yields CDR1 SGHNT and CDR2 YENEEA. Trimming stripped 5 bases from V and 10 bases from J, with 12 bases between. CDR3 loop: CASSRQEGEQFF. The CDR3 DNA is TGTGCCAGCAGCCGCCAGGAGGGGGAGCAGTTCTTC.

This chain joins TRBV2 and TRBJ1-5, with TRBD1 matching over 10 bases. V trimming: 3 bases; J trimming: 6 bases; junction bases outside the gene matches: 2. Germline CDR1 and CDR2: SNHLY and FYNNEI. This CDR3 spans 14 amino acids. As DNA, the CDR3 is TGTGCCAGCAGTGATCGGACAGGGGGTCAGCCCCAGCATTTT. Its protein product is CASSDRTGGQPQHF.

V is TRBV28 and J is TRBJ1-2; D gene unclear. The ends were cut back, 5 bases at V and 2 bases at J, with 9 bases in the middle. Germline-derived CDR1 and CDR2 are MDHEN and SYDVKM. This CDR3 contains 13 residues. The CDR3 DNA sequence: TGTGCCAGCAGTATGACAAAGAACTATGGCTACACCTTC. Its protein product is CASSMTKNYGYTF.

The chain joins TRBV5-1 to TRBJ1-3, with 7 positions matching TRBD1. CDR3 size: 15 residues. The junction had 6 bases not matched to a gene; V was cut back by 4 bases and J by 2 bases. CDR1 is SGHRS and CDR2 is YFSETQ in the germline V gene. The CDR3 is CASSTQGHPGNTIYF. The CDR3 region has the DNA TGCGCCAGCAGCACACAGGGGCACCCTGGAAACACCATATATTTT.

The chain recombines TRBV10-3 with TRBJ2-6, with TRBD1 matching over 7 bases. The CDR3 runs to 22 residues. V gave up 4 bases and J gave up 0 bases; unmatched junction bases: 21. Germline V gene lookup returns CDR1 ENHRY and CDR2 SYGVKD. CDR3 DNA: TGTGCCATCAGTGGGAGACAGGGAATAGGTCTGATATCAAACTCTGGGGCCAACGTCCTGACTTTC. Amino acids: CAISGRQGIGLISNSGANVLTF.

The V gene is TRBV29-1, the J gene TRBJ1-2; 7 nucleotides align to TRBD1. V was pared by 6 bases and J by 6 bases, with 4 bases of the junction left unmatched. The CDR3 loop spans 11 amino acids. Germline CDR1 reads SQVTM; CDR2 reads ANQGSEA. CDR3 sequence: CSVLTGNGYTF. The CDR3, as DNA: TGCAGCGTACTGACAGGGAATGGCTACACCTTC.

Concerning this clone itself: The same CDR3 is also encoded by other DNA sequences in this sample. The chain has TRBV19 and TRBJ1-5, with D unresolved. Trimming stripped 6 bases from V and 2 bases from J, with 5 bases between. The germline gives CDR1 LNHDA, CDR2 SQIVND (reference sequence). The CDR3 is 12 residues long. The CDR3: CASRTGNQPQHF. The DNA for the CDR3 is TGTGCCAGTAGAACGGGCAATCAGCCCCAGCATTTT.

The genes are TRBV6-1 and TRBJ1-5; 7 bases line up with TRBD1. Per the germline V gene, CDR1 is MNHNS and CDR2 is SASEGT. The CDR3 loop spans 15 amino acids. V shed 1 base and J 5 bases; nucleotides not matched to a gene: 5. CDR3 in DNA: TGTGCCAGCAGTGAAGACATAGGGGGCTATCAGCCCCAGCATTTT. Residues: CASSEDIGGYQPQHF.

The CDR3 protein is CAISGAASYNEQFF. The DNA of the CDR3 is TGTGCCATCAGTGGGGCAGCTTCCTACAATGAGCAGTTCTTC. This chain connects TRBV10-3 to TRBJ2-1; D ambiguous. Trimming pared 4 bases from V and 1 base from J, leaving 8 bases between. The CDR3 loop spans 14 amino acids. CDR1 ENHRY and CDR2 SYGVKD come from the germline V gene.

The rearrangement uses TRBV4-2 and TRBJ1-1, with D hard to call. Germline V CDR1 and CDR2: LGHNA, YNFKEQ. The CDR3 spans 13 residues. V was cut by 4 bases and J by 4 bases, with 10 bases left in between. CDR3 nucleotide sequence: TGTGCCAGCAGCCGAACGGGGAGCACTGAAGCTTTCTTT. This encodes CASSRTGSTEAFF.